This TCR beta chain was captured in a study of blood T cell repertoires in COVID-19. Study-wide context: Acute and convalescent COVID-19 specimens originated in the United States, Italy and Spain. Sources were T cells, B-cell-depleted T cells, or PBMCs; the material itself was cDNA or gDNA.

This clone has more than one count but fewer than ten. Per the authors' pipeline: Quantification of nucleated cells was approximated via reference gene primer amplification. Profiling relied on immunoSEQ multiplex PCR, and the TCRdb table lists in-frame clones only, not all of them. For V, J and clone size, that table is used; D and trimming come from the DNA. The repertoire holds around 150,000 clones, with roughly 85% as singletons. CDR1 is SGHTA, CDR2 FQGNSA, per germline. CDR3 length: 15 amino acids. V lost 6 bases and J lost 4; bases outside the gene matches: 9. This receptor was obtained from a human donor with acute or convalescent COVID-19. The donor label of this sample is uncertain. The chain recombines TRBV7-2 with TRBJ2-7, with 10 bases lining up with TRBD2. Specimen: peripheral blood. DNA for the CDR3: TGTGCCAGCAGAAAGCCGAGCGGGGGGGCTTACGAGCAGTACTTC. Its translation is CASRKPSGGAYEQYF.